This section outlines one TCR beta chain sequence together with its context. The antigen is not known. The CDR3 spans 11 residues. The V gene's germline CDR1 is DFQATT and CDR2 SNEGSKA (reference sequence). Trimming cost V 3 bases and J 6 bases, with 6 bases left between them. The entry originates in a study of T cell clonotyping in hematopoietic cell transplantation. Regarding the study as a whole: Higher Inverse Simpson Index values in graft donor and pretransplant recipient predicted broader posttransplant TCR diversity. No sorting was done, leaving CD4 and CD8 contributions mixed. Recipient TCR diversity dropped after transplant; expanded clonotypes rose from day 30 to 180. At the given depth, recipient repertoires were over 95% de novo clonotypes.

Using immunoSEQ multiplex PCR, the repertoire was profiled, and TCRdb retains in-frame clones only, with some absent. The repertoire holds tens of thousands of clones, with about 96% as singletons. Sequencing was performed on peripheral blood mononuclear cells. The clonotype was recovered from a man aged 25 to 40 in good health. Some clones in this sample may be carry-over from other donors' samples. The chain is built from TRBV20-1 and TRBJ2-1; D gene ambiguous. CDR3 sequence: CSASRANEQFF. CDR3 coding DNA: TGCAGTGCTAGCCGAGCCAATGAGCAGTTCTTC.